The 11 T cell receptor beta chains reported below all come from one sample, sequenced in a study of blood T cell repertoires in COVID-19. The assay was immunoSEQ multiplex PCR, and TCRdb's table has in-frame clones only and misses some. This table holds 150,000 to 200,000 clones, 75% to 90% found once. The sequenced sample consisted of PBMCs or T cells enriched from blood (not recorded which). The receptors come from a man between 65 and 80 years old who had been exposed to COVID-19.

The chain recombines TRBV6-5 with TRBJ2-3; TRBD2 is a possible D gene (6 bases). V was cut by 7 bases and J by 2 bases, with 16 bases left in between. The CDR3 consists of 15 residues. Germline V lookup: CDR1 MNHEY, CDR2 SVGAGI. CDR3 protein: CASTPGDSLTDTQYF. Written as DNA, the CDR3 is TGTGCCAGCACCCCCGGGGACTCCCTCACAGATACGCAGTATTTT.

This clone was counted between two and nine times. This rearrangement joins TRBV4-3 to TRBJ1-1, with 8 bases identical to TRBD1. Germline V gene lookup returns CDR1 LGHNA and CDR2 YSLEER. With 0 bases clipped from V and 5 bases from J, the junction kept 2 bases outside the gene matches. The CDR3 totals 14 residues. CDR3 in amino acids: CASSQETGETEAFF. The CDR3 nucleotides are TGCGCCAGCAGCCAAGAGACAGGGGAGACTGAAGCTTTCTTT.

The CDR3 region is CASSFTGYEQYF. The CDR3 DNA follows: TGTGCCAGCAGTTTTACGGGCTACGAGCAGTACTTC. This rearrangement joins TRBV12-3 or TRBV12-4 to TRBJ2-7; D remains ambiguous. This CDR3 has 12 amino acids. V gave up 3 bases and J gave up 3 bases, with 6 bases separating them.

The V call is TRBV19, the J call TRBJ1-5, with a weak D call TRBD1 (5 bases). Between the trimmed V and J ends, which lost 7 bases and 1 base, there was a span of 23 bases. The CDR3 sequence is 18 residues long. CDR1 and CDR2 (germline): LNHDA, SQIVND (reference sequence). The CDR3, as DNA: TGTGCCAGTAACCCTGACCGGGGGTTCCGGACAAGCAATCAGCCCCAGCATTTT. It is translated as CASNPDRGFRTSNQPQHF.

The chain combines TRBV3-1 (or the pseudogene TRBV3-2) with TRBJ2-1; weak D call: TRBD2 (6 bases). Germline CDR1 LGHDT, CDR2 YNNKEL (reference sequence). There are 13 residues in the CDR3. With 4 bases removed from V and 6 bases from J, the gap between germline ends came to 10 bases. The CDR3 region has the DNA TGTGCCAGCAGCCTAATGACTAGCAATGAGCAGTTCTTC. Protein product: CASSLMTSNEQFF.

This clone showed up just once. The chain uses TRBV4-2 and TRBJ2-5; 8 bases line up with TRBD2. V dropped 0 bases and J dropped 0; count of bases not matched to a gene: 6. The CDR3 has 17 amino acids. CDR1 and CDR2 (germline): LGHNA, YNFKEQ. The DNA for the CDR3 is TGTGCCAGCAGCCAAGATCGAATAGCGGGGAACCAAGAGACCCAGTACTTC. This translates into CASSQDRIAGNQETQYF.

The chain joins TRBV30 to TRBJ2-3; TRBD1 might be the D (7 bases). The germline gives CDR1 GTSNPN, CDR2 SVGIG (reference sequence). This CDR3 is 14 amino acids long. With 3 bases removed from V and 3 bases from J, the gap between germline ends came to 13 bases. CDR3 loop: CAWSAQGGTDTQYF. In DNA, the CDR3 is TGTGCCTGGAGCGCTCAGGGGGGTACAGATACGCAGTATTTT.

The chain joins TRBV7-9 to TRBJ1-4, with D hard to call. Germline loops: CDR1 SEHNR, CDR2 FQNEAQ (reference sequence). CDR3 length equals 13 residues. V dropped 5 bases and J dropped 8 bases, with 12 bases sitting between them. DNA of the CDR3: TGTGCCAGCAGCCCTCACGCCCGGGAAAAACTGTTTTTT. Translating gives CASSPHAREKLFF.

The rearrangement uses TRBV2 and TRBJ1-1; D perhaps matches TRBD1 (6 bases). Per the germline V gene, CDR1 is SNHLY and CDR2 is FYNNEI. This CDR3 has 14 amino acids. V was cut by 6 bases and J by 4 bases, with 15 bases left in between. CDR3 DNA: TGTGCCAGCAGCTCCTTGGGGGCTCTCACTGAAGCTTTCTTT. It is translated as CASSSLGALTEAFF.

Concerning this clone itself: Different DNA sequences within this sample yield the same CDR3. V is TRBV12-3 or TRBV12-4 and J is TRBJ1-1; no definite D call. V was cut by 6 bases and J by 1 base, with 9 bases left in between. The CDR3 totals 13 residues. Here the CDR3 reads CASSLGKNTEAFF. CDR3 DNA sequence: TGTGCCAGCAGCTTGGGCAAGAACACTGAAGCTTTCTTT.

The chain employs TRBV3-1 (or the pseudogene TRBV3-2) and TRBJ1-4; 8 bases align to TRBD1. The CDR3 runs 14 residues. CDR1 and CDR2 (germline): LGHDT, YNNKEL (reference sequence). Trimming took 2 bases from V and 11 from J; bases not matched to a gene: 7. The chain's CDR3 is CASSQQGAPPKLFF. The CDR3 region has the DNA TGTGCCAGCAGCCAACAGGGGGCGCCCCCGAAACTGTTTTTT.